This note documents a single T cell receptor (beta chain) sequence. What it binds is unknown. The source of the sample is a study of cytomegalovirus exposure and HLA in healthy donors. Study at large: Previous work identified 120 million or so unique TCR beta sequences from roughly 180 million T cells. Study-level findings and limits: According to reports, the classifier identified cytomegalovirus status with high specificity and sensitivity. A further, later analysis showed that HLA-associated TCR beta chains (compared with equally common others) were more clonally expanded. Later, TCR association rates were found to vary by HLA locus, highest for DRB1 and lowest for HLA-C.

V lost 4 bases to trimming and J lost 7 bases, with 15 bases between them. This CDR3 comprises 13 residues. The germline V gene has CDR1 SGHNT and CDR2 YYREEE (reference sequence). Use of 60 Vbeta and 13 Jbeta primers characterized the PCR. The assay was immunoSEQ multiplex PCR, and TCRdb's table has in-frame clones only and misses some. The data show roughly 110,000 clones, around three quarters seen once. The material sequenced was PBMCs. The chain joins TRBV5-4 to TRBJ2-7; D not certain. The TCR originated in a woman aged 45 to 65 in good health and CMV-seropositive. In DNA form, the CDR3 reads TGTGCCAGCAGCCGTCCCTCGTCGAGGGAGCAGTACTTC. It codes for CASSRPSSREQYF.